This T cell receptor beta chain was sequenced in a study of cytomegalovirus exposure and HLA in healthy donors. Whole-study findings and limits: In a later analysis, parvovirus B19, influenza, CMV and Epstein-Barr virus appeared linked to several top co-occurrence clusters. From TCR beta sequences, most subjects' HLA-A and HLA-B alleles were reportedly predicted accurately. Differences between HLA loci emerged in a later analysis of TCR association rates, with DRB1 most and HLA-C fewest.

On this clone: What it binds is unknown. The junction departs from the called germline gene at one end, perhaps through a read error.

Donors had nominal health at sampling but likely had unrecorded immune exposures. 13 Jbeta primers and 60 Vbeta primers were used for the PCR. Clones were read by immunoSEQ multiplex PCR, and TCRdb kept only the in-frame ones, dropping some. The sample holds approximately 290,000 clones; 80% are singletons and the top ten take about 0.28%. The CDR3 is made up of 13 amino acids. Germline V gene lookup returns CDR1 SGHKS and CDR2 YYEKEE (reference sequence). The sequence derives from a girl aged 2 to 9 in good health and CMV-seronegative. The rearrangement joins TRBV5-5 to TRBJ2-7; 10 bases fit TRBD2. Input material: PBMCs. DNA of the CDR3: TGTGCCAGCAGCTTGTGGTCTAGCGGGAGTTGGCTGTTC. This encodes CASSLWSSGSWLF.